This T cell receptor (beta chain) was sequenced during a study of shared clonotypes between healthy human individuals. Study results and caveats: A handful of donors had about 5% of their naive CD4 clonotypes in common. The four-donor shared clonotypes exceeded non-shared clonotypes in generation probability, with non-shared ones scoring lower.

Using immunoSEQ multiplex PCR, the repertoire was profiled, and TCRdb retains in-frame clones only, with some absent. Of about 2 million clones listed, 85% to 95% are singletons. Only one count was recorded for this clone. Its antigen is currently unknown. Germline V gene data show CDR1 as LGHNT and CDR2 as FRNRAP. Trimming cost V 3 bases and J 2 bases; bases outside gene matches: 2. The CDR3 loop spans 15 amino acids. The sample consisted of naive CD4+ T cells sorted from blood. The subset is: CD45RA+ positively selected. This sequence originates from a man between 18 and 35 years old in good health. This chain links TRBV12-5 with TRBJ2-2, with 8 bases lining up with TRBD1. This CDR3 reads CASGLGQGNTGELFF. CDR3 nucleotides: TGTGCTAGTGGTTTAGGACAGGGAAACACCGGGGAGCTGTTTTTT.